This TCR beta chain is drawn from a study of cytomegalovirus exposure and HLA in healthy donors. Germline V lookup: CDR1 SEHNR, CDR2 FQNEAQ (reference sequence). V dropped 4 bases and J dropped 2 bases, with 12 bases sitting between them. This CDR3 has 14 amino acids. The PCR ran on 60 Vbeta and 13 Jbeta primers. Produced via immunoSEQ multiplex PCR; TCRdb's table is partial and in-frame only. The profile shows 110,000 to 150,000 clones, around 75% of them singletons. V and J are TRBV7-9 and TRBJ2-7; the D is unclear. This sequence originates from a man in his forties or fifties in good health and CMV-seronegative. The specimen sequenced was PBMCs. The CDR3 DNA follows: TGTGCCAGCAGCTCCCTTAGCAGTACCTACGAGCAGTACTTC. Protein sequence: CASSSLSSTYEQYF.